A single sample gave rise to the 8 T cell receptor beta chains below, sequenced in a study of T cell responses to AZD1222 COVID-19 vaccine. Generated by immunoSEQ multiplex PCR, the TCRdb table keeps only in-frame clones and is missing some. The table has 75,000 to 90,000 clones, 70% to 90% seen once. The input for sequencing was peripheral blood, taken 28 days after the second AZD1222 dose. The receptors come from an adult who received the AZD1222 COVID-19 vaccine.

CDR3 in amino acids: CASSPRSGKTASTDTQYF. CDR3 DNA: TGTGCCAGCAGCCCCCGGAGCGGGAAGACTGCCAGCACAGATACGCAGTATTTT. The rearrangement joins TRBV7-3 to TRBJ2-3; 7 nucleotides match TRBD2. The V segment lost 5 bases and the J segment 0 bases; nucleotides outside the gene matches: 14. The CDR3 loop spans 18 amino acids. Germline loops: CDR1 SGHTA, CDR2 FQGTGA.

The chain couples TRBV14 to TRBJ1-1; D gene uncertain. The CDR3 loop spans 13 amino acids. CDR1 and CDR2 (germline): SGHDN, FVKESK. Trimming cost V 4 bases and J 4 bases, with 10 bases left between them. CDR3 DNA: TGTGCCAGCAGCCTTACAACGGGCACTGAAGCTTTCTTT. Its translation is CASSLTTGTEAFF.

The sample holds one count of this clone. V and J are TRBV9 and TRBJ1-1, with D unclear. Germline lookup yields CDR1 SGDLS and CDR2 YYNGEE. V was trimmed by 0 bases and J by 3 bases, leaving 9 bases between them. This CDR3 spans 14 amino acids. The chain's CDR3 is CASSVGWRYTEAFF. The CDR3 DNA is TGTGCCAGCAGCGTAGGGTGGAGGTACACTGAAGCTTTCTTT.

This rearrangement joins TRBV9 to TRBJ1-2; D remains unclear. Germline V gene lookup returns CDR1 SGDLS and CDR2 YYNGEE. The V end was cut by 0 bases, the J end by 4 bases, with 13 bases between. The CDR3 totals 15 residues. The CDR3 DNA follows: TGTGCCAGCAGCGTAGGAGGCAGGAACTTCTATGGCTACACCTTC. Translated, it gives CASSVGGRNFYGYTF.

CDR3 coding DNA: TGCGCCAGCAGCCAAGATCTTTTCGCGGGTGAGCAGTTCTTC. It encodes CASSQDLFAGEQFF. V usage is TRBV4-1 and J usage is TRBJ2-1, with D possibly TRBD2 on 5 matching bases. Germline loops: CDR1 MGHRA, CDR2 YSYEKL. V was clipped by 0 bases and J by 9 bases, with 12 bases between them. The CDR3 extends over 14 amino acids.

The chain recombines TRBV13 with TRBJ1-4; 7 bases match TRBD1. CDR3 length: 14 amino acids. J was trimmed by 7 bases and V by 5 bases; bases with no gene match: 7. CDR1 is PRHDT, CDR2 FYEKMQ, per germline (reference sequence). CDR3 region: CASSPRQGREKLFF. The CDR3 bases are TGTGCCAGCAGCCCGAGACAGGGACGTGAAAAACTGTTTTTT.

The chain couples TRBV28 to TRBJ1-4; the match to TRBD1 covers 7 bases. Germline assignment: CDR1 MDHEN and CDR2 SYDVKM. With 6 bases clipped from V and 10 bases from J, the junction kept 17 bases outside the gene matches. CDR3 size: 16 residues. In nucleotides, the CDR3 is TGTGCCAGCAGACTTGGGACAGCCCCAGAGCGGCGAAAACTGTTTTTT. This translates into CASRLGTAPERRKLFF.

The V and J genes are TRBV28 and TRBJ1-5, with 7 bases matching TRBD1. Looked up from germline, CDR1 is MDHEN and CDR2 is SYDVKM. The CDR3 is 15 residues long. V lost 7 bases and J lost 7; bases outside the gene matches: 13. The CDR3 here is CASTAAGGVGQPQHF. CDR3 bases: TGTGCCAGCACCGCCGCAGGGGGGGTCGGGCAGCCCCAGCATTTT.